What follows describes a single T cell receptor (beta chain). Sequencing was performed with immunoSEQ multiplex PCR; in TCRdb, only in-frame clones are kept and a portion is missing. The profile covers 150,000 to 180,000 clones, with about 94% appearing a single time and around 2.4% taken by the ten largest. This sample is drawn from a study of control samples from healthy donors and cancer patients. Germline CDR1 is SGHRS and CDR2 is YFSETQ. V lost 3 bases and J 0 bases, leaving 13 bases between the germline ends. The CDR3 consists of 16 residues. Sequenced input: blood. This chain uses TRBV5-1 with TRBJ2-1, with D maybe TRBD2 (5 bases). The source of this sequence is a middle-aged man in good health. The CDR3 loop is CASSSQRTSSYNEQFF. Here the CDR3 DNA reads TGCGCCAGCAGCTCCCAGAGGACTTCCTCCTACAATGAGCAGTTCTTC. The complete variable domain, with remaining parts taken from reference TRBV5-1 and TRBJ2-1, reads KAGVTQTPRYLIKTRGQQVTLSCSPISGHRSVSWYQQTPGQGLQFLFEYFSETQRNKGNFPGRFSGRQFSNSRSEMNVSTLELGDSALYLCASSSQRTSSYNEQFFGPGTRLTVL.